The rows below give T cell receptor beta chains drawn from one sample of a study of control samples from healthy donors and cancer patients. This table comes from immunoSEQ multiplex PCR, and its TCRdb copy is limited to in-frame clones, with some not included. The sample lists 60,000 to 75,000 clones, about 87% occurring once. The sample was blood. The receptors here all came from a man between 45 and 60 years old in good health. Both conserved end residues are part of each CDR3. Each record gives: J gene, V gene, clone size, D gene, CDR3 protein, CDR3 DNA. A D gene is named only where the DNA matches it firmly. Clone size is stated in some rows and not others, as once, few, many or a class when expanded.

j_gene: TRBJ2-3; v_gene: TRBV24-1; abundance: -; d_gene: TRBD2; CDR3aa: CATSDPGGASTDTQYF; CDR3nt: TGTGCCACCAGTGATCCGGGGGGGGCCTCCACAGATACGCAGTATTTT
j_gene: TRBJ2-7; v_gene: TRBV7-8; abundance: -; d_gene: TRBD1; CDR3aa: CASSLPGQGRTYEQYF; CDR3nt: TGTGCCAGCAGCCTCCCGGGACAGGGGAGAACCTACGAGCAGTACTTC
j_gene: TRBJ2-3; v_gene: TRBV7-3; abundance: -; d_gene: TRBD1; CDR3aa: CASSLGTGEEPFFTQYF; CDR3nt: TGTGCCAGCAGCCTAGGGACAGGGGAGGAACCCTTTTTTACGCAGTATTTT
j_gene: TRBJ1-2; v_gene: TRBV6-5; abundance: few; d_gene: -; CDR3aa: CASSWVNYGYTF; CDR3nt: TGTGCCAGCAGTTGGGTAAACTATGGCTACACCTTC
j_gene: TRBJ1-6; v_gene: TRBV6-5; abundance: -; d_gene: -; CDR3aa: CASSYSHDPGDSPLHF; CDR3nt: TGTGCCAGCAGTTACTCCCACGACCCAGGCGATTCACCCCTCCACTTT
j_gene: TRBJ2-3; v_gene: TRBV11-1; abundance: few; d_gene: -; CDR3aa: CASSWGGADTQYF; CDR3nt: TGTGCCAGCAGCTGGGGTGGGGCAGATACGCAGTATTTT
j_gene: TRBJ2-1; v_gene: TRBV3-1/TRBV3-2; abundance: -; d_gene: -; CDR3aa: CASSQERGYPFF; CDR3nt: TGTGCCAGCAGCCAAGAACGGGGTTACCCGTTCTTC
j_gene: TRBJ2-5; v_gene: TRBV7-2; abundance: -; d_gene: -; CDR3aa: CASSLDRRLETQYF; CDR3nt: TGTGCCAGCAGCTTGGATAGAAGGTTGGAGACCCAGTACTTC
j_gene: TRBJ1-6; v_gene: TRBV5-5; abundance: -; d_gene: -; CDR3aa: CASSLEFTRSYNSPLHF; CDR3nt: TGTGCCAGCAGCTTGGAGTTTACCAGATCCTATAATTCACCCCTCCACTTT
j_gene: TRBJ2-3; v_gene: TRBV27; abundance: -; d_gene: TRBD1; CDR3aa: CASSPKGGGAPLDTQYF; CDR3nt: TGTGCCAGCAGTCCGAAAGGGGGCGGCGCTCCGCTAGATACGCAGTATTTT
j_gene: TRBJ2-2; v_gene: TRBV3-1/TRBV3-2; abundance: -; d_gene: -; CDR3aa: CASSQNANTGELFF; CDR3nt: TGTGCCAGCAGCCAGAATGCGAACACCGGGGAGCTGTTTTTT
j_gene: TRBJ2-7; v_gene: TRBV7-6; abundance: -; d_gene: TRBD2; CDR3aa: CASSPVPGGRTGEQYF; CDR3nt: TGTGCCAGCAGCCCCGTCCCGGGCGGGAGGACCGGCGAGCAGTACTTC
j_gene: TRBJ1-4; v_gene: TRBV4-1; abundance: -; d_gene: -; CDR3aa: CASSQVQGYEKLFF; CDR3nt: TGCGCCAGCAGCCAAGTACAGGGCTACGAAAAACTGTTTTTT
j_gene: TRBJ1-2; v_gene: TRBV6-2/TRBV6-3; abundance: few; d_gene: -; CDR3aa: CASSYAGNYGYTF; CDR3nt: TGTGCCAGCAGTTACGCGGGGAACTATGGCTACACCTTC
j_gene: TRBJ2-3; v_gene: TRBV4-2; abundance: -; d_gene: TRBD2; CDR3aa: CASSTFGGTTDTQYF; CDR3nt: TGTGCCAGCAGCACGTTCGGGGGGACCACAGATACGCAGTATTTT
j_gene: TRBJ2-5; v_gene: TRBV7-2; abundance: -; d_gene: -; CDR3aa: CASSLRGEKYF; CDR3nt: TGTGCCAGCAGCTTAAGAGGGGAAAAGTACTTC
j_gene: TRBJ2-7; v_gene: TRBV24-1; abundance: -; d_gene: TRBD1; CDR3aa: CATSDPTGRGGFEQYF; CDR3nt: TGTGCCACCAGTGACCCGACAGGTAGAGGGGGCTTCGAGCAGTACTTC
j_gene: TRBJ2-1; v_gene: TRBV19; abundance: -; d_gene: -; CDR3aa: CASSIDPPARGASYNEQFF; CDR3nt: TGTGCCAGTAGTATAGACCCACCCGCCCGGGGGGCCTCCTACAATGAGCAGTTCTTC
j_gene: TRBJ2-5; v_gene: TRBV27; abundance: -; d_gene: -; CDR3aa: CASSSLTVGGETQYF; CDR3nt: TGTGCCAGCAGTTCCTTAACGGTGGGGGGAGAGACCCAGTACTTC
j_gene: TRBJ2-3; v_gene: TRBV9; abundance: -; d_gene: -; CDR3aa: CASSVAGTDTQYF; CDR3nt: TGTGCCAGCAGCGTAGCGGGCACAGATACGCAGTATTTT
j_gene: TRBJ1-4; v_gene: TRBV30; abundance: -; d_gene: -; CDR3aa: CAWNWGREKLFF; CDR3nt: TGTGCCTGGAACTGGGGGCGTGAAAAACTGTTTTTT
j_gene: TRBJ1-1; v_gene: TRBV4-2; abundance: -; d_gene: -; CDR3aa: CASSQGALNTEAFF; CDR3nt: TGTGCCAGCAGCCAAGGGGCCCTGAACACTGAAGCTTTCTTT
j_gene: TRBJ2-7; v_gene: TRBV29-1; abundance: once; d_gene: -; CDR3aa: CSVEPGRTPTKQYF; CDR3nt: TGCAGCGTTGAACCCGGAAGGACTCCTACGAAGCAGTACTTC
j_gene: TRBJ1-3; v_gene: TRBV24-1; abundance: -; d_gene: -; CDR3aa: CATSEGPPSGNTIYF; CDR3nt: TGTGCCACCAGTGAGGGGCCACCCTCTGGAAACACCATATATTTT
j_gene: TRBJ1-3; v_gene: TRBV7-9; abundance: -; d_gene: -; CDR3aa: CASSPRPTESSGNTIYF; CDR3nt: TGTGCCAGCAGCCCCCGACCGACAGAAAGCTCTGGAAACACCATATATTTT
j_gene: TRBJ1-2; v_gene: TRBV4-3; abundance: -; d_gene: TRBD1; CDR3aa: CASSHNTGDGYTF; CDR3nt: TGCGCCAGCAGCCATAATACAGGGGATGGCTACACCTTC
j_gene: TRBJ2-5; v_gene: TRBV9; abundance: many; d_gene: -; CDR3aa: CASSKTPQAVQETQYF; CDR3nt: TGTGCCAGCAGCAAAACCCCACAGGCCGTCCAAGAGACCCAGTACTTC
j_gene: TRBJ1-2; v_gene: TRBV11-2; abundance: -; d_gene: -; CDR3aa: CASSFQGATGGYTF; CDR3nt: TGTGCCAGCAGCTTTCAGGGAGCGACCGGTGGCTACACCTTC
j_gene: TRBJ1-2; v_gene: TRBV28; abundance: -; d_gene: -; CDR3aa: CASSLILSNYGYTF; CDR3nt: TGTGCCAGCAGTTTAATACTATCTAACTATGGCTACACCTTC
j_gene: TRBJ2-7; v_gene: TRBV5-4; abundance: -; d_gene: TRBD2; CDR3aa: CASSSRLAGVEQYF; CDR3nt: TGTGCCAGCAGCTCCCGACTAGCGGGAGTCGAGCAGTACTTC
j_gene: TRBJ1-1; v_gene: TRBV7-2; abundance: -; d_gene: -; CDR3aa: CASSLRSSNTEAFF; CDR3nt: TGTGCCAGCAGCTTAAGGTCGTCGAACACTGAAGCTTTCTTT
j_gene: TRBJ1-4; v_gene: TRBV14; abundance: -; d_gene: TRBD1; CDR3aa: CASSSRQGYNEKLFF; CDR3nt: TGTGCCAGCAGCTCGCGACAGGGATATAATGAAAAACTGTTTTTT
j_gene: TRBJ2-7; v_gene: TRBV10-3; abundance: -; d_gene: -; CDR3aa: CAISESYSYEQYF; CDR3nt: TGTGCCATCAGTGAGTCCTACTCCTACGAGCAGTACTTC
j_gene: TRBJ1-2; v_gene: TRBV7-9; abundance: -; d_gene: -; CDR3aa: CASSLGPGVDGYTF; CDR3nt: TGTGCCAGCAGCTTAGGTCCGGGGGTGGATGGCTACACCTTC
j_gene: TRBJ2-1; v_gene: TRBV11-1; abundance: -; d_gene: -; CDR3aa: CASSRWAGRLNNEQFF; CDR3nt: TGTGCCAGCAGCCGCTGGGCGGGACGGTTAAACAATGAGCAGTTCTTC
j_gene: TRBJ1-6; v_gene: TRBV25-1; abundance: -; d_gene: -; CDR3aa: CASSKIYNSPLHF; CDR3nt: TGTGCCAGCAGTAAAATCTATAATTCACCCCTCCACTTT
j_gene: TRBJ1-6; v_gene: TRBV30; abundance: -; d_gene: TRBD1; CDR3aa: CACPPRGGNSPLHF; CDR3nt: TGTGCCTGCCCACCCAGGGGGGGAAACTCACCCCTCCACTTT
j_gene: TRBJ1-1; v_gene: TRBV29-1; abundance: -; d_gene: -; CDR3aa: CSVEDPGVGAFF; CDR3nt: TGCAGCGTTGAAGATCCCGGGGTAGGAGCTTTCTTT
j_gene: TRBJ2-3; v_gene: TRBV6-1; abundance: -; d_gene: TRBD2; CDR3aa: CASSEALAGTDTQYF; CDR3nt: TGTGCCAGCAGTGAAGCTCTAGCGGGCACAGATACGCAGTATTTT
j_gene: TRBJ2-5; v_gene: TRBV5-4; abundance: -; d_gene: -; CDR3aa: CASSLGQEETQYF; CDR3nt: TGTGCCAGCAGCTTGGGGCAGGAAGAGACCCAGTACTTC
j_gene: TRBJ2-1; v_gene: TRBV5-5; abundance: once; d_gene: TRBD2; CDR3aa: CASSLGLAGAHNEQFF; CDR3nt: TGTGCCAGCAGCTTGGGACTAGCGGGAGCTCACAATGAGCAGTTCTTC